What follows are 4 T cell receptor beta chains derived from one specimen sequenced in a study of blood T cell repertoires in COVID-19. The assay was immunoSEQ multiplex PCR, and TCRdb's table has in-frame clones only and misses some. The sample includes 75,000 to 90,000 clones, around four fifths of them seen just once. Sequenced input: peripheral blood. The receptors were sampled from a man at least 80 years old with active or convalescent COVID-19.

The rearrangement joins TRBV24-1 to TRBJ1-5; D is uncertain. V was clipped by 0 bases and J by 0 bases, with 14 bases between them. Germline lookup yields CDR1 KGHDR and CDR2 SFDVKD. The CDR3 contains 18 residues. CDR3 sequence reads: CATSDLGRRPYSNQPQHF. DNA of the CDR3: TGTGCCACCAGTGATTTGGGTAGGAGGCCTTATAGCAATCAGCCCCAGCATTTT.

The chain employs TRBV30 and TRBJ2-2, with 12 positions matching TRBD1. V lost 3 bases and J lost 7; bases outside the gene matches: 6. The CDR3 consists of 15 residues. Germline CDR1 and CDR2: GTSNPN and SVGIG (reference sequence). CDR3 coding DNA: TGTGCCTGGAGCGAGGGACAGGGGGCCGGCGGGGAGCTGTTTTTT. Its protein is CAWSEGQGAGGELFF.

Written as DNA, the CDR3 is TGCGCCAGCAGCATCCGGGACAGAGGCACCGGGGAGCTGTTTTTT. Its translation is CASSIRDRGTGELFF. V is TRBV5-1 and J is TRBJ2-2; 7 bases match TRBD1. The junction had 7 bases not matched to a gene; V was cut back by 4 bases and J by 4 bases. Germline V gene lookup returns CDR1 SGHRS and CDR2 YFSETQ. This CDR3 is 15 amino acids long.

The gene calls are TRBV6-5 and TRBJ1-4; 8 nucleotides agree with TRBD1. Germline trimming cut 8 bases from V and 5 bases from J; bases unmatched to any gene: 10. CDR1 is MNHEY, CDR2 SVGAGI, per germline. The CDR3 contains 15 residues. The CDR3 loop reads CASLYGTGLNEKLFF. As DNA, the CDR3 is TGTGCCAGCCTCTACGGGACAGGCCTCAATGAAAAACTGTTTTTT.